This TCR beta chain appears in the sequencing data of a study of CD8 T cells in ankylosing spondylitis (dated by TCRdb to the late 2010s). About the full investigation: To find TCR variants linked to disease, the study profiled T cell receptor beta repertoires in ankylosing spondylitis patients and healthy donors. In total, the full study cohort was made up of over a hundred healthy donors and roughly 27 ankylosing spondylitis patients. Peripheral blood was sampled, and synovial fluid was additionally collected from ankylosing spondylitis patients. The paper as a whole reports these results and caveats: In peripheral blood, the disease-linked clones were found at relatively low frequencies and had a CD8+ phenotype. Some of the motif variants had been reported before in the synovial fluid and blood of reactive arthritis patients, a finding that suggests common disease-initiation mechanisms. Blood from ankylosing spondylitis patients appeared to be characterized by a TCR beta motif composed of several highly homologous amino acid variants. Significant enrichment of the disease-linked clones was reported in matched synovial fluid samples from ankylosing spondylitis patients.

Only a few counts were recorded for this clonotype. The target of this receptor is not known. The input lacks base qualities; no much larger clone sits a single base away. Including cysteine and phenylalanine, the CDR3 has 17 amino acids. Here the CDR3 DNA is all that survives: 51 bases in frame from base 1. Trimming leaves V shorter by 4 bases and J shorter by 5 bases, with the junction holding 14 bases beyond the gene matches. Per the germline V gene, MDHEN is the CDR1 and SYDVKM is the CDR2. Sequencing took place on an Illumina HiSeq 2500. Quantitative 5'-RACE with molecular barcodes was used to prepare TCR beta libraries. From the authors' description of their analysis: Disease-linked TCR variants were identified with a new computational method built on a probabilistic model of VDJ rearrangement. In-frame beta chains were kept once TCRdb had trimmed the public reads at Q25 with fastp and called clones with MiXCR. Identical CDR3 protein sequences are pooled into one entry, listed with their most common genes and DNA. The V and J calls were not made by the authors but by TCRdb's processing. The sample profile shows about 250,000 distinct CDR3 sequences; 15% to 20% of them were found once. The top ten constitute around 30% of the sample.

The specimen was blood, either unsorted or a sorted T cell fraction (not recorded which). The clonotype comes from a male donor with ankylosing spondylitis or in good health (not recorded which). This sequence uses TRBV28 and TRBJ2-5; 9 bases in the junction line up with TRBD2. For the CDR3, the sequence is CASSSPDSGSVSETQYF. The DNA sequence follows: TGTGCCAGCAGTTCCCCCGATAGCGGGAGTGTATCGGAGACCCAGTACTTC.